This record concerns one TCR beta chain sequence. The sample belongs to a study of blood T cell repertoires in COVID-19. Across the study: Acute and convalescent COVID-19 samples came from the United States, Italy and Spain. Nucleic acid was either cDNA or gDNA, and it came from T cells, B-cell-depleted T cells, or PBMCs.

Germline assignment: CDR1 MRHNA and CDR2 SNTAGT. V was pared by 4 bases and J by 0 bases, with 6 bases between. The CDR3 is 13 residues long. As handled by the study authors: How many nucleated cells were present was estimated from reference gene primer amplification. This table comes from immunoSEQ multiplex PCR, and its TCRdb copy is limited to in-frame clones, with some not included. Clonal size and the V and J genes are those of that table, whereas D and trimming came from the DNA. The table has 50,000 to 75,000 clones, approximately 89% seen once. The sequencing sample was made of peripheral blood. The V call is TRBV6-4, the J call TRBJ1-1; no firm D call. This TCR was sampled from a man aged 55 to 70 with acute or convalescent COVID-19. The CDR3 loop reads CASSVYLNTEAFF. CDR3 DNA: TGTGCCAGCAGTGTTTATTTGAACACTGAAGCTTTCTTT.